The sequence of this TCR beta chain was determined in a study of blood T cell repertoires in COVID-19. The wider study: PBMCs, B-cell-depleted T cells, or T cells were the source of the cDNA or gDNA that made up the material.

Seattle patients were enrolled while actively infected and followed longitudinally. With 2 bases clipped from V and 0 bases from J, the junction kept 1 base outside the gene matches. The CDR3 sequence is 15 residues long. Germline V CDR1 and CDR2: SGHRS, YFSETQ. Profiled with immunoSEQ multiplex PCR; TCRdb holds only in-frame clones, not every one. This sample has about 180,000 clones, with around 86% found just once. The genes are TRBV5-1 and TRBJ2-3, with 9 bases matching TRBD2. The TCR comes from a man aged 60 to 75 with COVID-19, enrolled during active disease. Sequencing was done on a sample of peripheral blood. The CDR3 DNA reads as TGCGCCAGCAGCTTTAGCGGGGGAAGCACAGATACGCAGTATTTT. This gives the protein CASSFSGGSTDTQYF. The entire variable domain, with the rest obtained from reference TRBV5-1 and TRBJ2-3, is as follows: KAGVTQTPRYLIKTRGQQVTLSCSPISGHRSVSWYQQTPGQGLQFLFEYFSETQRNKGNFPGRFSGRQFSNSRSEMNVSTLELGDSALYLCASSFSGGSTDTQYFGPGTRLTVL.